This T cell receptor (beta chain) was observed in a study of T cells expressing NK-cell markers. About the research overall: It was sorted CD3+CD56+NKG2C+, CD3+CD56+NKG2C- and CD3+CD56-NKG2C+ T cells that supplied the TCR beta repertoires. Study outcomes and limitations: Roughly six donors carried dominant NKG2C+ clonotypes that made up 1.0-7.0% of their CD8+ T cells. In several donors, these clonotypes also led the CD3+CD56-NKG2C+ fraction.

Germline V CDR1 and CDR2: SGHVS, FNYEAQ. The CDR3 is made up of 18 amino acids. Researchers built TCR beta cDNA using 5'RACE template switching with UMIs. Reanalyzing the 5' RACE reads, TCRdb keeps one entry per CDR3 protein, without DNA. The repertoire shows approximately 550,000 distinct CDR3 sequences; the top ten hold approximately 4%. In regard to this clonotype: No antigen is known for it.

The receptor was derived from a man between 18 and 29 years old in good health. The sequenced sample was blood T cells: a sorted CD56 or NKG2C T cell subset, CD4+ or CD8+ T cells, or bulk PBMC T cells (not recorded which). The rearrangement joins TRBV7-6 to TRBJ2-1; as DNA is missing, the TRBD2 call by TCRdb cannot be tested. The CDR3 sequence is CASSLAAGGGFSYNEQFF. Full variable domain (remainder filled in from reference TRBV7-6 and TRBJ2-1): GAGVSQSPRYKVTKRGQDVALRCDPISGHVSLYWYRQALGQGPEFLTYFNYEAQQDKSGLPNDRFSAERPEGSISTLTIQRTEQRDSAMYRCASSLAAGGGFSYNEQFFGPGTRLTVL.